This entry lists 21 T cell receptor beta chains sequenced from one sample in a study of identical twins. TCRdb ran MiXCR on the 5' RACE reads and lists one entry per CDR3 protein. This table holds roughly 690,000 distinct CDR3 sequences, over 5% found once. Specimen: naive T cells sorted from blood. The receptors were sampled from a man between 18 and 35 years old in good health.

This clonotype was recorded a few times. The chain recombines TRBV6-2 or TRBV6-3 with TRBJ1-2, with TRBD1 as a possible D gene (6 bases). The CDR3 has 13 residues. V was cut by 2 bases and J by 6 bases, with 10 bases left in between. Germline loops: CDR1 MNHEY, CDR2 SVGEGT. The CDR3 coding sequence is TGTGCCAGCAGTTACGGTGGGACAAATGGCTACACCTTC. This sequence encodes CASSYGGTNGYTF.

At least ten counts were recorded for this clonotype. The chain has TRBV29-1 and TRBJ2-1, with TRBD1 matching over 9 bases. This CDR3 has 15 amino acids. Germline CDR1 is SQVTM and CDR2 is ANQGSEA. After removal of 6 bases from V and 0 bases from J, the junction contained 6 bases not matched to a gene. CDR3 sequence: CSVYGQGSSYNEQFF. In nucleotides, the CDR3 is TGCAGCGTCTACGGACAGGGGAGCTCCTACAATGAGCAGTTCTTC.

This sequence joins TRBV12-3 or TRBV12-4 and TRBJ1-3; D is ambiguous. With 7 bases removed from V and 0 bases from J, the gap between germline ends came to 13 bases. This CDR3 contains 15 residues. DNA for the CDR3: TGTGCCAGCATCGACCTCGACTACTCTGGAAACACCATATATTTT. Its translation is CASIDLDYSGNTIYF.

This clonotype was seen at least ten times. The chain joins TRBV24-1 to TRBJ2-7; D uncertain. The CDR3 covers 13 residues. Trimming removed 5 bases at V and 2 bases at J, with 9 bases between. CDR1 is KGHDR, CDR2 SFDVKD, per germline. The CDR3 is CATSGLETYEQYF. In nucleotides, the CDR3 is TGTGCCACCAGTGGGCTGGAAACCTACGAGCAGTACTTC.

This clonotype was counted ten times or more. The rearrangement joins TRBV5-1 to TRBJ2-1; TRBD2 agrees at 11 bases. The CDR3 has 17 amino acids. The germline gives CDR1 SGHRS, CDR2 YFSETQ. J lost 8 bases, V lost 3 bases, and 13 bases had no gene match. The CDR3 DNA is TGCGCCAGCAGCTCCAATATAGCGGGAGGGCCACTCGATGAGCAGTTCTTC. Translating gives CASSSNIAGGPLDEQFF.

This clonotype was counted ten times or more. V gene TRBV7-9 combines with J gene TRBJ2-3; tentative D call: TRBD2 (5 bases). CDR1 is SEHNR and CDR2 is FQNEAQ in the germline V gene (reference sequence). V lost 5 bases and J 0 bases, leaving 12 bases between the germline ends. CDR3 length: 15 amino acids. The CDR3 bases are TGTGCCAGCAGCCCCGGGATCACTAGCACAGATACGCAGTATTTT. Translating gives CASSPGITSTDTQYF.

This clonotype has at least ten counts. V usage is TRBV10-3 and J usage is TRBJ2-7; possibly TRBD1 or TRBD2 for D (5 bases each). Deletions cut 4 bases from V and 6 bases from J, with 7 bases between. The germline CDR1 and CDR2 sequences are ENHRY and SYGVKD. This CDR3 contains 11 residues. The CDR3 DNA is TGTGCCATCAGTGCGGGGCTCGAGCAGTACTTC. Protein: CAISAGLEQYF.

The chain uses TRBV4-3 and TRBJ2-1, with 12 nucleotides matching TRBD2. The germline gives CDR1 LGHNA, CDR2 YSLEER. The CDR3 is 18 amino acids. V gave up 0 bases and J gave up 6 bases; unmatched junction bases: 9. The CDR3 reads CASSQDLTSGSLGNEQFF. In nucleotides, the CDR3 is TGCGCCAGCAGCCAAGATTTGACTAGCGGGAGTTTGGGCAATGAGCAGTTCTTC.

This clonotype was seen ten or more times. J is TRBJ2-1 and V is TRBV7-9; TRBD2 aligns across 13 bases. Germline assignment: CDR1 SEHNR and CDR2 FQNEAQ (reference sequence). The CDR3 runs to 13 residues. Losses at the gene ends were 5 bases for V and 10 bases for J; bases not matched to a gene: 2. DNA of the CDR3: TGTGCCAGCAGCACGGGACTAGCGGGAGAGCAGTTCTTC. This sequence encodes CASSTGLAGEQFF.

This clonotype was seen many times. V usage is TRBV20-1 and J usage is TRBJ2-7; TRBD1 aligns across 8 bases. This CDR3 has 13 residues. V lost 3 bases, J lost 4 bases, and 5 bases stayed unmatched. From germline, CDR1 is DFQATT and CDR2 SNEGSKA (reference sequence). Written as DNA, the CDR3 is TGCAGTGCTAGGCAGGGGGCTAGTTACGAGCAGTACTTC. Its translation is CSARQGASYEQYF.

This clonotype came up many times. The genes are TRBV15 and TRBJ1-5, with D hard to call. V was cut by 1 base and J by 4 bases, with 5 bases left in between. CDR1 is LNHNV, CDR2 YYDKDF, per germline (reference sequence). The CDR3 is made up of 13 amino acids. The CDR3 spells CATSRGGNQPQHF. For the CDR3, the DNA is TGTGCCACCAGCAGAGGGGGAAATCAGCCCCAGCATTTT.

The chain joins TRBV5-1 to TRBJ2-5; D possibly corresponds to TRBD1 (6 bases). The germline V gene has CDR1 SGHRS and CDR2 YFSETQ. The CDR3 totals 15 residues. V was shortened by 0 bases and J by 2 bases, with 11 bases between the two germline ends. In DNA form, the CDR3 reads TGCGCCAGCAGCTTGGCCCCGGGACAACAAGAGACCCAGTACTTC. Translated, it gives CASSLAPGQQETQYF.

This clonotype has a count of ten or more. The chain recombines TRBV12-3 or TRBV12-4 with TRBJ1-1; D perhaps matches TRBD1 (6 bases). The CDR3 is made up of 14 amino acids. V lost 4 bases to trimming and J lost 2 bases, with 11 bases between them. CDR3 protein: CASSSRDTNTEAFF. As DNA, the CDR3 is TGTGCCAGCAGTTCCCGGGACACAAACACTGAAGCTTTCTTT.

This clonotype has only a few counts. The rearrangement links TRBV12-5 to TRBJ2-5; D unresolved. V dropped 2 bases and J dropped 5 bases, with 9 bases sitting between them. Per germline, CDR1 LGHNT and CDR2 FRNRAP. CDR3 size: 13 residues. The CDR3, as DNA: TGTGCTAGTGGTTTGCCCAATGAGGAGACCCAGTACTTC. This codes for CASGLPNEETQYF.

This clonotype was recorded at least ten times. This rearrangement joins TRBV9 to TRBJ2-3; D gene ambiguous. CDR3 length: 13 amino acids. CDR1 SGDLS and CDR2 YYNGEE come from the germline V gene. V lost 0 bases and J 2 bases, leaving 4 bases between the germline ends. This CDR3 is CASSVEVTDTQYF. Here the CDR3 DNA reads TGTGCCAGCAGCGTAGAAGTCACAGATACGCAGTATTTT. The full variable domain, its missing parts supplied by reference TRBV9 and TRBJ2-3, is DSGVTQTPKHLITATGQRVTLRCSPRSGDLSVYWYQQSLDQGLQFLIQYYNGEERAKGNILERFSAQQFPDLHSELNLSSLELGDSALYFCASSVEVTDTQYFGPGTRLTVL.

This clonotype showed up many times. The chain combines TRBV28 with TRBJ2-7; 15 nucleotides agree with TRBD2. The CDR3 totals 20 residues. With 1 base clipped from V and 0 bases from J, the junction kept 10 bases outside the gene matches. The germline V gene encodes CDR1 MDHEN and CDR2 SYDVKM. The DNA for the CDR3 is TGTGCCAGCAGTTTATCCCCGGGACTAGCGGGAGGCTACCTCTCCTACGAGCAGTACTTC. Translating it yields CASSLSPGLAGGYLSYEQYF.

This clonotype was observed many times. This chain connects TRBV20-1 to TRBJ2-7; D is unclear. CDR3 length equals 13 residues. V dropped 1 base and J dropped 0 bases, with 7 bases sitting between them. Germline CDR1 and CDR2: DFQATT and SNEGSKA (reference sequence). The CDR3 protein is CSARGTDSYEQYF. The DNA of the CDR3 is TGCAGTGCTAGAGGGACGGACTCCTACGAGCAGTACTTC.

This clonotype was seen a few times. The gene calls are TRBV6-5 and TRBJ2-1; possible D gene TRBD1, 6 bases. The germline V gene encodes CDR1 MNHEY and CDR2 SVGAGI. The CDR3 has 12 residues. Trimming removed 5 bases at V and 12 bases at J, with 14 bases between. The CDR3 DNA follows: TGTGCCAGCAGTCCGAACAGGGAATGGCAGTTCTTC. Translating gives CASSPNREWQFF.

Only a few counts were recorded for this clonotype. This chain links TRBV7-9 with TRBJ1-1; the match to TRBD1 covers 7 bases. Germline CDR1 is SEHNR and CDR2 is FQNEAQ (reference sequence). J gave up 5 bases and V 1 base, and 10 bases lay outside the gene matches. The CDR3 is 16 amino acids. CDR3 sequence: CASSLVPSTGSTEAFF. The CDR3 DNA follows: TGTGCCAGCAGCTTAGTCCCTTCGACAGGGAGTACTGAAGCTTTCTTT.

This clonotype showed up many times. The chain couples TRBV9 to TRBJ2-7; D ambiguous. Trimming stripped 2 bases from V and 3 bases from J, with 12 bases between. Germline-derived CDR1 and CDR2 are SGDLS and YYNGEE. This CDR3 comprises 14 residues. The CDR3 is CASSVGNANYEQYF. The CDR3 nucleotides are TGTGCCAGCAGCGTTGGTAATGCAAACTACGAGCAGTACTTC.

This clonotype was counted at least ten times. V gene TRBV18 combines with J gene TRBJ2-7, with 7 nucleotides matching TRBD1. With V trimmed by 2 bases and J by 1 base, 5 bases remained unmatched. The CDR3 consists of 15 residues. Germline-derived CDR1 and CDR2 are KGHSH and LQKENI. The CDR3, as DNA: TGTGCCAGCTCACCAAAACAGGGGTTATCCTACGAGCAGTACTTC. Protein sequence: CASSPKQGLSYEQYF.